This passage covers 30 T cell receptor beta chains from one sample sequenced in a study of tumor and adjacent non-tumor tissue in lung cancer. No cell sorting was done before RNA was extracted from the tissue. More than 3 cm separated this lung sample from the edge of the tumor. TCRbeta libraries were built with three rounds of nested PCR, modified from ARM-PCR. TCRdb recomputed calls from the multiplex PCR reads with MiXCR, one row per CDR3 protein. There are 35,000 to 55,000 distinct CDR3 sequences in the sample; approximately 59% occur only once, and around 20% lies in the top ten. The sequenced sample consisted of distant non-tumor lung tissue. Receptors were obtained from a woman aged 40 to 50 with non-small cell lung cancer.

On this clonotype itself: The junction and the germline gene differ at one end; a read error may be behind it. The V gene is TRBV11-2, the J gene TRBJ2-1; the D gene is possibly TRBD1 (5 bases). Germline-derived CDR1 and CDR2 are SGHAT and FQNNGV. The CDR3 spans 17 residues. CDR3 in DNA: TGTGCCAGTAGCTTAGAGTTGTTCAGGGTATTGTACAATGAGCAGTTCTTC. It translates to CASSLELFRVLYNEQFF.

About this clonotype: One end of the junction fails to match germline, which may point to a read error. V is TRBV20-1 and J is TRBJ2-6; 8 bases are a match to TRBD1. The CDR3 has 17 residues. CDR1 is DFQATT, CDR2 SNEGSKA, per germline (reference sequence). The CDR3 DNA is TGTAGTGTTGGAAAGACAGGGGTAAACTCTGGGGCCAACGTCCTGACTTTC. It yields the protein CSVGKTGVNSGANVLTF.

Concerning this clonotype: The CDR3 ends on some other residue instead of the conserved phenylalanine or tryptophan, so this is likely a read error. No DNA is shown, since the ends of the CDR3 on it are uncertain; the CDR3 is the one TCRdb lists. The CDR3 spells CASRNPWTRGTSTDTHYL. The rearrangement links TRBV5-1 to TRBJ2-3; TRBD2 is the table's D call and was not checked against the DNA. The germline V gene encodes CDR1 SGHRS and CDR2 YFSETQ. The CDR3 is 18 amino acids long, termini counted.

CDR3 in DNA: TGTGCCAGCAGCAGGACAGGGGGCAGCGAGCAGTACTTC. Translation: CASSRTGGSEQYF. This chain connects TRBV11-3 to TRBJ2-7, with 11 bases that match TRBD1. Germline CDR1 is SGHNT and CDR2 is YENEEA. The CDR3 is made up of 13 amino acids. V shed 5 bases, J shed 6 bases, and the junction held 3 bases outside the gene matches.

The chain has TRBV30 and TRBJ2-7; tentatively, D is TRBD1 or TRBD2 (5 bases each). This CDR3 contains 19 residues. Germline V gives CDR1 GTSNPN, CDR2 SVGIG (reference sequence). The V and J ends lost 0 bases and 1 base respectively, with 25 bases between them. The CDR3 DNA follows: TGTGCCTGGAGTGTACAAGGTGGAAGTCGGGGCTCGTGGTCCTACGAGCAGTACTTC. Protein: CAWSVQGGSRGSWSYEQYF.

A word on this clonotype: A clone one base away is much larger, so this may be a read error. The conserved closing phenylalanine or tryptophan is absent in this CDR3, likely reflecting a read error. The genes are TRBV6-2 or TRBV6-3 and TRBJ2-1; the D is unclear. CDR1 is MNHEY and CDR2 is SVGEGT in the germline V gene. The CDR3 length is 13 residues. The V and J ends lost 5 bases and 4 bases respectively, with 9 bases between them. As DNA, the CDR3 is TGTGCCAGCAGTCGGGCCGAGTACAATGAGCAGTTCTTA. As protein: CASSRAEYNEQFL.

Concerning this clonotype: One end of the junction is discordant with germline, which a read error may explain. The CDR3: CASRLFQETQYF. DNA of the CDR3: TGCGCCAGCAGGTTATTCCAAGAGACCCAGTACTTC. The V call is TRBV11-3, the J call TRBJ2-5; D unresolved. From germline, CDR1 is SGHNT and CDR2 YENEEA. The CDR3 spans 12 residues.

As regards this clonotype: Germline and junction disagree at one end, which may indicate a read error. This chain joins TRBV11-2 and TRBJ2-1; D is unclear. The CDR3 sequence is 11 residues long. In germline, CDR1 is SGHAT, CDR2 FQNNGV. The CDR3 nucleotides read TGTGCCATCAGCTTAGCCAATGAGCAGTTCTTC. Translated, it gives CAISLANEQFF. The whole variable domain, remainder taken from reference TRBV11-2 and TRBJ2-1, is EAGVAQSPRYKIIEKRQSVAFWCNPISGHATLYWYQQILGQGPKLLIQFQNNGVVDDSQLPKDRFSAERLKGVDSTLKIQPAKLEDSAVYLCAISLANEQFFGPGTRLTVL.

A note on this clonotype: This may stem from a read error, because a much larger clone lies one nucleotide away. The chain recombines TRBV6-2 or TRBV6-3 with TRBJ2-7, with 9 bases matching TRBD1. Per the germline V gene, CDR1 is MNHEY and CDR2 is SVGEGT. V gave up 8 bases and J gave up 6 bases; unmatched junction bases: 8. This CDR3 is built from 13 residues. CDR3: CASCDRGASEQYF. The CDR3 DNA is TGTGCCAGCTGCGACAGGGGGGCTTCCGAGCAGTACTTC.

Points on this clonotype: One junction end does not reproduce the germline sequence, and a read error may be involved. CDR3 sequence: CASSYVGGAQETHYF. CDR3 nucleotide sequence: TGTGCTAGCAGTTACGTGGGGGGAGCACAAGAGACCCATTACTTC. V is TRBV6-5 and J is TRBJ2-5; possibly TRBD2 for D (6 bases). This CDR3 comprises 15 residues. The germline V gene has CDR1 MNHEY and CDR2 SVGAGI.

This sequence joins TRBV20-1 and TRBJ2-3; TRBD2 is a possible D gene (6 bases). V dropped 6 bases and J dropped 3 bases, with 19 bases sitting between them. Germline-derived CDR1 and CDR2 are DFQATT and SNEGSKA (reference sequence). The CDR3 extends over 15 amino acids. CDR3 in amino acids: CSAREAPGETDTQYF. CDR3 coding DNA: TGCAGTGCCAGGGAGGCACCGGGAGAAACAGATACGCAGTATTTT.

The chain employs TRBV10-2 and TRBJ2-3; 7 bases match TRBD2. J lost 6 bases, V lost 8 bases, and 17 bases had no gene match. The CDR3 is made up of 16 amino acids. Germline V gene data show CDR1 as WSHSY and CDR2 as SAAADI. The CDR3 nucleotides are TGCGCCAGCGGATTGACGCCTAGCGGCCTCAAGGATACGCAGTATTTT. Protein sequence: CASGLTPSGLKDTQYF.

This clonotype was counted only a few times. A much larger clone lies one base from this, so it may be a read error. The chain couples TRBV10-3 to TRBJ2-7; D perhaps matches TRBD2 (5 bases). CDR3 length equals 12 residues. CDR1 ENHRY and CDR2 SYGVKD come from the germline V gene. With 8 bases removed from V and 5 bases from J, the gap between germline ends came to 13 bases. Here the CDR3 DNA reads TGTGCCATCGTGGGAGTCTCAGACGAGCAGTACTTC. This encodes CAIVGVSDEQYF.

Worth noting for this clonotype: A clone one base away is much larger, so this may be a read error. This CDR3 is CSATRHGSNTGELFF. In DNA form, the CDR3 reads TGCAGTGCCACGCGACATGGATCGAACACCGGGGAGCTGTTTTTT. The rearrangement uses TRBV20-1 and TRBJ2-2; D remains unclear. Trimming shortened V by 6 bases and J by 0 bases, and 14 bases separated the two germline ends. The CDR3 contains 15 residues. The germline CDR1 and CDR2 sequences are DFQATT and SNEGSKA (reference sequence).

This chain joins TRBV7-8 and TRBJ2-7; TRBD1 might be the D (6 bases). The V end was cut by 1 base, the J end by 9 bases, with 13 bases between. CDR1 is SGHVS, CDR2 FQNEAQ, per germline. This CDR3 is built from 13 residues. Here the CDR3 DNA reads TGTGCCAGCAGCTTAGATTTAGGGGACACGCAGTACTTC. Translated: CASSLDLGDTQYF.

This clonotype has more than one count but fewer than ten. This may be a read error: a much more frequent sequence differs by one nucleotide. In DNA form, the CDR3 reads TGCGCCAGCAGCCAAGTGCCGACGGTACAGCGTGGCTATGGCTACACCTTC. Its translation: CASSQVPTVQRGYGYTF. The chain is built from TRBV4-1 and TRBJ1-2; D is undetermined. Trimming removed 1 base at V and 4 bases at J, with 19 bases between. The CDR3 runs 17 residues. Germline CDR1 reads MGHRA; CDR2 reads YSYEKL.

This clonotype is medium-sized (0.01 to 0.1%) by share. V is TRBV11-2 and J is TRBJ2-5; a weak D match, TRBD2 (5 bases). The CDR3 consists of 13 residues. Trimming pared 3 bases from V and 5 bases from J, leaving 10 bases between. CDR1 and CDR2 from the germline V gene are SGHAT and FQNNGV. Here the CDR3 reads CASSFPGMETQYF. The CDR3 DNA reads TGTGCCAGCAGCTTTCCGGGGATGGAGACCCAGTACTTC.

Ten or more counts support this clonotype. The chain carries TRBV4-2 and TRBJ2-2; the D gene is possibly TRBD1 (5 bases). Trimming removed 1 base from V and 3 bases from J, with 9 bases in between. Germline CDR1 and CDR2: LGHNA and YNFKEQ. This CDR3 has 15 residues. The CDR3 nucleotides read TGTGCCAGCAGCCAAGGAGGACATGACACCGGGGAGCTGTTTTTT. This translates into CASSQGGHDTGELFF.

Only a few counts were recorded for this clonotype. V usage is TRBV9 and J usage is TRBJ1-2; D unresolved. Germline V gives CDR1 SGDLS, CDR2 YYNGEE. V dropped 2 bases and J dropped 7 bases, with 12 bases sitting between them. CDR3 length equals 13 residues. Here the CDR3 DNA reads TGTGCCAGCAGCGTGGAGGAGGGTTTTGGCTACACCTTC. Translation gives CASSVEEGFGYTF. Variable domain in full (rest from reference TRBV9 and TRBJ1-2): DSGVTQTPKHLITATGQRVTLRCSPRSGDLSVYWYQQSLDQGLQFLIQYYNGEERAKGNILERFSAQQFPDLHSELNLSSLELGDSALYFCASSVEEGFGYTFGSGTRLTVV.

Only a few counts were recorded for this clonotype. The chain links TRBV29-1 to TRBJ2-3, with a possible D match to TRBD2 (6 bases). Germline CDR1 reads SQVTM; CDR2 reads ANQGSEA. V dropped 6 bases and J dropped 2 bases, with 15 bases sitting between them. The CDR3 is made up of 14 amino acids. The CDR3 DNA follows: TGCAGCGTGAGAGTAGCGGCCAACACAGATACGCAGTATTTT. This sequence encodes CSVRVAANTDTQYF.

Concerning this clonotype itself: This could be a read error, since a much larger clone is one nucleotide away. The rearrangement joins TRBV24-1 to TRBJ2-1, with 7 bases matching TRBD1. Germline CDR1 reads KGHDR; CDR2 reads SFDVKD. This CDR3 has 16 amino acids. For the CDR3, the DNA is TGTGCCACCAGTGATGTTATGAGGGGGCCCGGCAATGAGCAGTTATTC. It is translated as CATSDVMRGPGNEQLF.

Note on this clonotype: A much larger clone sits a single nucleotide away, making a read error possible. The CDR3 carries no conserved terminal phenylalanine or tryptophan, so it likely arises from a read error. The DNA is left out, because the CDR3 cannot be placed on it with certainty; the CDR3 is given as TCRdb lists it. The V and J genes are TRBV29-1 and TRBJ1-2; the DNA was not compared with TRBD1, the D call given in the table. CDR1 is SQVTM, CDR2 ANQGSEA, per germline. The CDR3 is 12 amino acids long, termini counted. CDR3 loop: CSVRTGGQIITS.

As regards this clonotype: An end of the junction does not agree with germline; a read error may underlie this. The chain carries TRBV25-1 and TRBJ1-6; 11 bases agree with TRBD1. CDR3 length: 17 residues. CDR1 and CDR2 (germline): MGHDK, SYGVNS. The CDR3 protein is CASSEYGTGGNLSPPHF. The CDR3 region has the DNA TGTGCCAGCAGTGAATACGGGACAGGGGGAAATCTATCACCCCCCCACTTT. Supplemented by reference TRBV25-1 and TRBJ1-6, the full variable domain reads EADIYQTPRYLVIGTGKKITLECSQTMGHDKMYWYQQDPGMELHLIHYSYGVNSTEKGDLSSESTVSRIRTEHFPLTLESARPSHTSQYLCASSEYGTGGNLSPPHFGNGTRLTVT.

This clonotype was counted once. Germline is not matched at one junction end, which may reflect a read error. CDR3 nucleotide sequence: TGTGCCAGCAGCCCTCTAAGCGCGGCAGGTATGCAGTACTTT. This encodes CASSPLSAAGMQYF. The chain has TRBV11-2 and TRBJ2-3; the D is unclear. The CDR3 covers 14 residues. Germline V gene data show CDR1 as SGHAT and CDR2 as FQNNGV.

On this clonotype itself: A much larger clone lies one base from this, so it may be a read error. This chain uses TRBV30 with TRBJ1-1, with D possibly being TRBD1 (5 bases). The CDR3 consists of 12 residues. Germline V gene lookup returns CDR1 GTSNPN and CDR2 SVGIG (reference sequence). V lost 5 bases to trimming and J lost 11 bases, with 18 bases between them. Here the CDR3 DNA reads TGTGCCTGGGGGACGGGGAGCCTACCGGCTTTCTTT. Its protein product is CAWGTGSLPAFF.

This clonotype was observed once. The genes are TRBV10-1 and TRBJ2-2; D remains ambiguous. This CDR3 contains 14 residues. Per the germline V gene, CDR1 is WNHNN and CDR2 is SYGVQD (reference sequence). With 2 bases removed from V and 9 bases from J, the gap between germline ends came to 13 bases. The CDR3 coding sequence is TGCGCCAGCAGTGAGAGGGTGGAAATCAGGGAGCTGTTTTTT. This codes for CASSERVEIRELFF.

This clonotype is a singleton in its sample. The junction departs from germline at one end; a sequencing error may be responsible. V gene TRBV6-5 combines with J gene TRBJ2-2; a weak D match, TRBD2 (5 bases). The CDR3 runs 13 residues. Per germline, CDR1 MNHEY and CDR2 SVGAGI. The CDR3 loop reads CTSSYTTAGELLF. DNA of the CDR3: TGTACCAGCAGTTACACAACAGCCGGGGAGCTGCTTTTT.

As regards this clonotype: The missing conserved phenylalanine or tryptophan at the end of this CDR3 makes a read error likely. The rearrangement joins TRBV7-8 to TRBJ2-7; TRBD2 agrees at 11 bases. The CDR3 sequence is 15 residues long. The germline gives CDR1 SGHVS, CDR2 FQNEAQ. The CDR3 protein is CASNLELAGVNEQYL. CDR3 nucleotide sequence: TGTGCCAGCAACTTAGAACTAGCGGGGGTGAACGAGCAGTACCTC.

The DNA for the CDR3 is TGTGCCAGCAGCTTGGGGGCGAAGGAGACATTGGATGAGCAGTTCTTC. Translated: CASSLGAKETLDEQFF. The V call is TRBV5-6, the J call TRBJ2-1; no clear D. Germline CDR1 is SGHDT and CDR2 is YYEEEE. V was shortened by 0 bases and J by 8 bases, with 18 bases between the two germline ends. CDR3 length: 16 amino acids.

The rearrangement uses TRBV11-2 and TRBJ2-7, with a weak D call TRBD1 (6 bases). Germline V gene lookup returns CDR1 SGHAT and CDR2 FQNNGV. The germline V and J ends were trimmed by 0 bases and 12 bases, with 21 bases remaining between them. CDR3 length: 15 amino acids. In nucleotides, the CDR3 is TGTGCCAGCAGCTTAGAGTTACAGGGTTCTCACGAACGGTACTTC. This codes for CASSLELQGSHERYF.